These T cell receptor beta chains were read from a single sample in a study of a mutant IDH1 vaccine in newly diagnosed glioma. TCRdb's table, derived via immunoSEQ multiplex PCR, lists solely in-frame clones and lacks some. The data contain 55,000 or so clones, roughly 91% of them seen just once; the ten biggest clones take up around 2.2%. No antigen is known for these receptors. The sample was PBMCs, taken from a glioma patient whose treatment included an IDH1 peptide vaccine. All receptors derive from a man aged 50-60 years with glioma. Both conserved end residues are part of each CDR3. The D gene is left open where the match is weak. The size entry is marked missing in some rows and otherwise reads once, few, many or a size class.

V: TRBV19
size: -
J: TRBJ2-1
D: -
CDR3: CASSRGRGSGNEQFF
DNA: TGTGCCAGTAGTAGGGGGCGGGGGTCCGGGAATGAGCAGTTCTTC

V: TRBV7-9
size: -
J: TRBJ2-7
D: TRBD2
CDR3: CASSLPGLGPYEQYF
DNA: TGTGCCAGCAGCCTCCCGGGACTAGGCCCCTACGAGCAGTACTTC

V: TRBV28
size: -
J: TRBJ2-3
D: -
CDR3: CASSARDSLSDTQYF
DNA: TGTGCCAGCAGTGCTCGGGACTCCCTCTCAGATACGCAGTATTTT

V: TRBV7-2
size: once
J: TRBJ2-1
D: -
CDR3: CASSLVNEQFF
DNA: TGTGCCAGCAGCTTAGTGAATGAGCAGTTCTTC

V: TRBV9
size: few
J: TRBJ2-7
D: -
CDR3: CASSPAPDYSYEQYF
DNA: TGTGCCAGCAGCCCCGCCCCAGATTACTCCTACGAGCAGTACTTC

V: TRBV6-1
size: -
J: TRBJ1-1
D: -
CDR3: CASGPTGLERGEAFF
DNA: TGTGCCAGCGGCCCCACGGGACTCGAACGGGGTGAAGCTTTCTTT

V: TRBV29-1
size: -
J: TRBJ2-1
D: -
CDR3: CSVAPRIMNEQFF
DNA: TGCAGCGTTGCGCCCCGGATCATGAATGAGCAGTTCTTC

V: TRBV4-3
size: -
J: TRBJ2-1
D: -
CDR3: CASSQRDFLSYNEQFF
DNA: TGCGCCAGCAGCCAGCGGGACTTCCTCTCCTACAATGAGCAGTTCTTC

V: TRBV27
size: -
J: TRBJ2-7
D: -
CDR3: CASSFRMGGTGLLYEQYF
DNA: TGTGCCAGCAGTTTTAGGATGGGTGGTACAGGGTTACTTTACGAGCAGTACTTC

V: TRBV2
size: -
J: TRBJ2-2
D: -
CDR3: CASSRDSVNTGELFF
DNA: TGTGCCAGCAGTCGGGACTCCGTTAACACCGGGGAGCTGTTTTTT

V: TRBV28
size: -
J: TRBJ2-3
D: TRBD2
CDR3: CASSFGVAGLTDTQYF
DNA: TGTGCCAGCAGTTTTGGAGTAGCGGGACTCACAGATACGCAGTATTTT

V: TRBV28
size: -
J: TRBJ1-4
D: -
CDR3: CASSRYNGDEKLFF
DNA: TGTGCCAGCAGTCGTTATAATGGGGATGAAAAACTGTTTTTT

V: TRBV29-1
size: once
J: TRBJ2-1
D: -
CDR3: CSVAGSTNPANEQFF
DNA: TGCAGCGTTGCAGGGTCCACGAACCCCGCCAATGAGCAGTTCTTC

V: TRBV30
size: -
J: TRBJ1-1
D: -
CDR3: CAWSVIGTFNTEAFF
DNA: TGTGCCTGGAGTGTTATCGGGACTTTTAACACTGAAGCTTTCTTT

V: TRBV11-2
size: -
J: TRBJ1-3
D: TRBD1
CDR3: CASSPQQGMLSGNTIYF
DNA: TGTGCCAGCAGCCCGCAACAGGGGATGCTCTCTGGAAACACCATATATTTT

V: TRBV19
size: -
J: TRBJ2-7
D: -
CDR3: CASSIDGTYEQYF
DNA: TGTGCCAGTAGTATTGACGGTACCTACGAGCAGTACTTC

V: TRBV5-4
size: -
J: TRBJ2-7
D: TRBD1
CDR3: CASSQGQGGIIYEQYF
DNA: TGTGCCAGCAGCCAGGGACAGGGGGGAATTATCTACGAGCAGTACTTC

V: TRBV5-6
size: -
J: TRBJ2-6
D: -
CDR3: CATRELRESGANVLTF
DNA: TGTGCCACCAGGGAATTGAGGGAGTCTGGGGCCAACGTCCTGACTTTC

V: TRBV6-5
size: -
J: TRBJ2-2
D: -
CDR3: CASSYSLGNTGELFF
DNA: TGTGCCAGCAGTTACTCGTTAGGGAACACCGGGGAGCTGTTTTTT

V: TRBV29-1
size: -
J: TRBJ2-3
D: TRBD1
CDR3: CSVGARGTGGADTQYF
DNA: TGCAGCGTTGGGGCCCGGGGGACAGGGGGCGCAGATACGCAGTATTTT

V: TRBV6-5
size: -
J: TRBJ2-7
D: -
CDR3: CASTRDGTNEQYF
DNA: TGTGCCAGCACTCGGGACGGTACGAACGAGCAGTACTTC

V: TRBV9
size: -
J: TRBJ1-2
D: -
CDR3: CASSVAGNYGYTF
DNA: TGTGCCAGCAGCGTAGCGGGTAACTATGGCTACACCTTC

V: TRBV7-9
size: -
J: TRBJ1-2
D: -
CDR3: CASSFRTEPRGYTF
DNA: TGTGCCAGCAGCTTTCGGACAGAGCCAAGGGGCTACACCTTC

V: TRBV10-3
size: -
J: TRBJ2-3
D: TRBD2
CDR3: CAIGTSGGPGTDTQYF
DNA: TGTGCCATCGGGACTAGCGGGGGGCCCGGCACAGATACGCAGTATTTT

V: TRBV7-2
size: -
J: TRBJ2-7
D: TRBD2
CDR3: CASSLDSGGSYEQYF
DNA: TGTGCCAGCAGCTTAGATAGCGGGGGGTCCTACGAGCAGTACTTC

V: TRBV6-6
size: -
J: TRBJ2-1
D: -
CDR3: CASSYRLPGQSQFF
DNA: TGTGCCAGCAGTTACCGACTTCCGGGCCAGTCGCAGTTCTTC

V: TRBV11-1
size: -
J: TRBJ2-7
D: -
CDR3: CASSRSSYEQYF
DNA: TGTGCCAGCAGCCGCAGCTCCTACGAGCAGTACTTC

V: TRBV10-2
size: -
J: TRBJ2-7
D: TRBD1
CDR3: CASSEIRQGETYEQYF
DNA: TGCGCCAGCAGTGAGATTAGACAGGGGGAAACCTACGAGCAGTACTTC

V: TRBV11-2
size: -
J: TRBJ1-1
D: TRBD1
CDR3: CASSFWTGTNTEAFF
DNA: TGTGCCAGCAGCTTTTGGACAGGGACGAACACTGAAGCTTTCTTT

V: TRBV29-1
size: -
J: TRBJ1-2
D: -
CDR3: CSVERQALGYGYTF
DNA: TGCAGCGTTGAAAGGCAGGCCCTAGGCTATGGCTACACCTTC

V: TRBV5-6
size: few
J: TRBJ1-2
D: -
CDR3: CASSSFAPGGSGYTF
DNA: TGTGCCAGCAGCTCCTTTGCCCCCGGGGGCAGTGGCTACACCTTC

V: TRBV11-2
size: -
J: TRBJ2-7
D: -
CDR3: CASSRGVRGDDEQYF
DNA: TGTGCCAGCAGCCGAGGGGTCAGGGGGGATGACGAGCAGTACTTC

V: TRBV7-9
size: -
J: TRBJ2-3
D: TRBD2
CDR3: CASSPGLAVTDTQYF
DNA: TGTGCCAGCAGCCCGGGACTAGCGGTCACAGATACGCAGTATTTT

V: TRBV5-1
size: -
J: TRBJ2-5
D: -
CDR3: CASSLGPLKAQYF
DNA: TGCGCCAGCAGCTTGGGGCCCCTTAAGGCCCAGTACTTC

V: TRBV7-9
size: -
J: TRBJ2-7
D: -
CDR3: CASSLGQGGEQYF
DNA: TGTGCCAGCAGCTTAGGGCAGGGCGGCGAGCAGTACTTC

V: TRBV2
size: -
J: TRBJ1-1
D: -
CDR3: CASMPEQNTEAFF
DNA: TGTGCCAGCATGCCTGAGCAGAACACTGAAGCTTTCTTT

V: TRBV7-2
size: -
J: TRBJ2-5
D: TRBD2
CDR3: CASTPRAGGPQETQYF
DNA: TGTGCCAGCACCCCTAGGGCGGGGGGGCCCCAAGAGACCCAGTACTTC

V: TRBV27
size: once
J: TRBJ2-2
D: -
CDR3: CASSLKGHSGELFF
DNA: TGTGCCAGCAGTTTAAAGGGACACTCCGGGGAGCTGTTTTTT

V: TRBV6-5
size: once
J: TRBJ2-1
D: TRBD1
CDR3: CASSYLGRGNNEQFF
DNA: TGTGCCAGCAGTTACTTGGGCAGGGGGAACAATGAGCAGTTCTTC

V: TRBV6-4
size: once
J: TRBJ1-4
D: -
CDR3: CATYSGGAPTNEKLFF
DNA: TGTGCCACCTACTCTGGAGGGGCCCCAACTAATGAAAAACTGTTTTTT

V: TRBV30
size: -
J: TRBJ1-4
D: TRBD1
CDR3: CAWSPGQGGLKEKLFF
DNA: TGTGCCTGGAGCCCGGGACAGGGAGGTTTAAAGGAAAAACTGTTTTTT

V: TRBV18
size: -
J: TRBJ1-2
D: -
CDR3: CASSPGTKGNYGYTF
DNA: TGTGCCAGCTCACCTGGGACAAAGGGGAACTATGGCTACACCTTC

V: TRBV6-6
size: -
J: TRBJ1-5
D: TRBD1
CDR3: CASSGRGQSNQPQHF
DNA: TGTGCCAGCAGTGGGCGGGGACAGAGTAATCAGCCCCAGCATTTT

V: TRBV18
size: -
J: TRBJ2-5
D: -
CDR3: CASSPRQGETQYF
DNA: TGTGCCAGCTCACCACGCCAAGGGGAGACCCAGTACTTC

V: TRBV2
size: -
J: TRBJ2-2
D: TRBD1
CDR3: CASSEAGQGAITGELFF
DNA: TGTGCCAGCAGTGAAGCAGGGCAGGGGGCGATCACCGGGGAGCTGTTTTTT

V: TRBV11-3
size: -
J: TRBJ2-7
D: -
CDR3: CASSLVGGPTYEQYF
DNA: TGTGCCAGCAGCTTAGTGGGCGGACCTACCTACGAGCAGTACTTC

V: TRBV16
size: -
J: TRBJ2-7
D: -
CDR3: CASSQFSAGGNEQYF
DNA: TGTGCCAGCAGCCAATTTTCGGCAGGGGGGAACGAGCAGTACTTC

V: TRBV19
size: -
J: TRBJ2-7
D: TRBD2
CDR3: CASSAPGTSGYEQYF
DNA: TGTGCCAGTAGCGCCCCCGGGACTAGCGGCTACGAGCAGTACTTC

V: TRBV9
size: few
J: TRBJ1-4
D: TRBD1
CDR3: CASSTTTGHATNEKLFF
DNA: TGTGCCAGCAGCACGACGACAGGGCATGCAACTAATGAAAAACTGTTTTTT

V: TRBV10-3
size: -
J: TRBJ1-1
D: -
CDR3: CAIGQNTEAFF
DNA: TGTGCCATCGGACAGAACACTGAAGCTTTCTTT

V: TRBV28
size: -
J: TRBJ1-2
D: -
CDR3: CASRGPGANYGYTF
DNA: TGTGCCAGCAGAGGCCCAGGAGCTAACTATGGCTACACCTTC

V: TRBV2
size: once
J: TRBJ1-1
D: -
CDR3: CASTRDGLNTEAFF
DNA: TGTGCCAGCACCCGGGACGGACTGAACACTGAAGCTTTCTTT

V: TRBV19
size: -
J: TRBJ1-2
D: TRBD1
CDR3: CASRWTGYGYTF
DNA: TGTGCCAGTAGATGGACAGGCTATGGCTACACCTTC

V: TRBV29-1
size: -
J: TRBJ1-3
D: -
CDR3: CSVEGAGDTIYF
DNA: TGCAGCGTTGAAGGGGCAGGGGACACCATATATTTT

V: TRBV9
size: -
J: TRBJ1-2
D: -
CDR3: CASSPSTQGNYGYTF
DNA: TGTGCCAGCAGCCCTTCGACTCAGGGGAACTATGGCTACACCTTC

V: TRBV7-8
size: few
J: TRBJ2-2
D: TRBD1
CDR3: CASSPPGTGGTGELFF
DNA: TGTGCCAGCAGCCCCCCGGGGACAGGCGGCACCGGGGAGCTGTTTTTT

V: TRBV19
size: -
J: TRBJ2-7
D: -
CDR3: CASSMARDKATEQYF
DNA: TGTGCCAGTAGTATGGCCCGGGACAAGGCTACCGAGCAGTACTTC